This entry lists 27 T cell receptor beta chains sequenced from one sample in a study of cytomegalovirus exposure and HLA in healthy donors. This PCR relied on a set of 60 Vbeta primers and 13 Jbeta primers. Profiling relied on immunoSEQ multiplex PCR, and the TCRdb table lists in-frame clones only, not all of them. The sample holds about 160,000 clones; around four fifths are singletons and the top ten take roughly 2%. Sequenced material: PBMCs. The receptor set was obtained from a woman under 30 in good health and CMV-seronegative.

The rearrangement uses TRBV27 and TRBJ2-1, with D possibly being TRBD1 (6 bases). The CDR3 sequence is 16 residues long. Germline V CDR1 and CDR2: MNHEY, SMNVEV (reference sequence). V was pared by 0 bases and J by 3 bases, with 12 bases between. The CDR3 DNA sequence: TGTGCCAGCAGTTTATCGTCTCTAGGGGGCTACAATGAGCAGTTCTTC. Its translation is CASSLSSLGGYNEQFF.

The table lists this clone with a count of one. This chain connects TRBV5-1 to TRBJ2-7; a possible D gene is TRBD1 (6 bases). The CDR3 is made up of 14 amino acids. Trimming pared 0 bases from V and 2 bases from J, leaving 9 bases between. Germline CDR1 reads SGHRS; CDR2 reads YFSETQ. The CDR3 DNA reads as TGCGCCAGCAGCTTGGGGGGGCTAACCTACGAGCAGTACTTC. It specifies CASSLGGLTYEQYF.

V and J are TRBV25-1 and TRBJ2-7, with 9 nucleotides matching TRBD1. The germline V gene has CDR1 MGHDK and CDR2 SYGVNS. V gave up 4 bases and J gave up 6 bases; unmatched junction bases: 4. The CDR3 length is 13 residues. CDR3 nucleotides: TGTGCCAGCAGTGGGACAGGGGTGGCCGAGCAGTACTTC. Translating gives CASSGTGVAEQYF.

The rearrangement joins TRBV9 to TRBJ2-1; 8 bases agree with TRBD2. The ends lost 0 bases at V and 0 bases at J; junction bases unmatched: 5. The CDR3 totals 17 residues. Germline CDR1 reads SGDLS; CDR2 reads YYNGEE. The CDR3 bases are TGTGCCAGCAGCGTAGTAGGAAGCGGGAGCTCCTACAATGAGCAGTTCTTC. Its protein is CASSVVGSGSSYNEQFF. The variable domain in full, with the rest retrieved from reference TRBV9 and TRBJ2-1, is DSGVTQTPKHLITATGQRVTLRCSPRSGDLSVYWYQQSLDQGLQFLIQYYNGEERAKGNILERFSAQQFPDLHSELNLSSLELGDSALYFCASSVVGSGSSYNEQFFGPGTRLTVL.

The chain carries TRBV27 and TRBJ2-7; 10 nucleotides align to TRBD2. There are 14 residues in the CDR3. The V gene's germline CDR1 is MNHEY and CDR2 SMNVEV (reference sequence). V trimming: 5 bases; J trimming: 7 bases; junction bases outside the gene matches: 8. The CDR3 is CASSRSGRAREQYF. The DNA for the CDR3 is TGTGCCAGCAGTCGCAGCGGGAGGGCCAGGGAGCAGTACTTC.

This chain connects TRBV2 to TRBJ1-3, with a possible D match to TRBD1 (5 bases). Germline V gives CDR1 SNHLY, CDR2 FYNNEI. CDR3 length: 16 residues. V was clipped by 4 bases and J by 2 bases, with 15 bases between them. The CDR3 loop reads CASSGLREPPGNTIYF. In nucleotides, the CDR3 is TGTGCCAGCAGTGGTCTCAGGGAACCTCCTGGAAACACCATATATTTT.

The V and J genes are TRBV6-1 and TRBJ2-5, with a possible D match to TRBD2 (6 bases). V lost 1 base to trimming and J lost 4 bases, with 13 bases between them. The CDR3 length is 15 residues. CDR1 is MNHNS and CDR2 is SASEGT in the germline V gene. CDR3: CASSEGLVPGETQYF. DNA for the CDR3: TGTGCCAGCAGTGAAGGACTAGTACCAGGAGAGACCCAGTACTTC.

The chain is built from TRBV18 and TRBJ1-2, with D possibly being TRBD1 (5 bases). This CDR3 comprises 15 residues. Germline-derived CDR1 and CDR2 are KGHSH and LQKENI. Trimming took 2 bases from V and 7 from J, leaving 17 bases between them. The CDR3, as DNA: TGTGCCAGCTCACCATCCTCCGGGGGTTCGGGTGGCTACACCTTC. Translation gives CASSPSSGGSGGYTF.

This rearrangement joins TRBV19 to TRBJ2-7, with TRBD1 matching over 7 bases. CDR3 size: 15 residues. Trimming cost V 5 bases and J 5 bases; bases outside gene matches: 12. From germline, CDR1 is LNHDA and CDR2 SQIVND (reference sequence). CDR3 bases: TGTGCCAGTAGTGCAGAGCCGACAGGGCTCGACGAGCAGTACTTC. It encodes CASSAEPTGLDEQYF.

CDR3 residues: CASSQMPKSLGLAGGGEQFF. CDR3 coding DNA: TGTGCCAGCAGCCAGATGCCGAAGAGCCTGGGACTAGCGGGGGGAGGTGAGCAGTTCTTC. V gene TRBV13 combines with J gene TRBJ2-1; TRBD2 agrees at 15 bases. The CDR3 covers 20 residues. CDR1 and CDR2 (germline): PRHDT, FYEKMQ (reference sequence). Trimming at V came to 5 bases and at J to 9 bases, leaving 20 bases not matched to a gene.

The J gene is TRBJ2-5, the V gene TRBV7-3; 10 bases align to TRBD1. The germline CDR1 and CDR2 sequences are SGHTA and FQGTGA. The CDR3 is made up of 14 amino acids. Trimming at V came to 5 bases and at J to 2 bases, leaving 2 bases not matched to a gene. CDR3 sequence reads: CASSRGQGQETQYF. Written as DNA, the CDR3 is TGTGCCAGCAGCCGGGGACAGGGGCAAGAGACCCAGTACTTC.

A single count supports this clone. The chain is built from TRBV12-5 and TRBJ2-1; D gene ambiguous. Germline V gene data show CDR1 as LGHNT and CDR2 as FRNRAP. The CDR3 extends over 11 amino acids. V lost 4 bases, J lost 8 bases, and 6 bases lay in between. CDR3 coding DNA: TGTGCTAGTGGTTCTTATTATGAGCAGTTCTTC. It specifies CASGSYYEQFF.

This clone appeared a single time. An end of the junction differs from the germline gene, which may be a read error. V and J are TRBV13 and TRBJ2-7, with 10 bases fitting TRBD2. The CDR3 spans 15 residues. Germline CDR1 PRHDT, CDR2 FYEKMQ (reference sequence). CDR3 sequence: CASSLGLAGAYEQYF. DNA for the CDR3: TGTGCCAGCAGCCTAGGGCTAGCGGGGGCCTACGAGCAGTACTTC.

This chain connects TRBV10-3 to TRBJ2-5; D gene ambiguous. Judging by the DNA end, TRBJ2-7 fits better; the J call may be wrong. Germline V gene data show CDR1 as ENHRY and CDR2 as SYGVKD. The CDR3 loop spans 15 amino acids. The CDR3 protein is CAISESWATSYEQYF. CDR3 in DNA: TGTGCCATCAGTGAGTCGTGGGCTACCTCCTACGAGCAGTACTTC.

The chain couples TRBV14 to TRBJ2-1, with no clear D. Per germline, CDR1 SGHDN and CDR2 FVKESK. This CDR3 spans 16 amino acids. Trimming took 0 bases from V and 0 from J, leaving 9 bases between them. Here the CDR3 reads CASSQDPRSSYNEQFF. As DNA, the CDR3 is TGTGCCAGCAGCCAAGACCCCAGAAGCTCCTACAATGAGCAGTTCTTC.

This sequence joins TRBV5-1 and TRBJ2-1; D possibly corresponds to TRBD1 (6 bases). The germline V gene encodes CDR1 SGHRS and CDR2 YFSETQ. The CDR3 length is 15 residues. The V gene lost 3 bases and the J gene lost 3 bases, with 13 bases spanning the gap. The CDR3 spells CASSWGQSVYNEQFF. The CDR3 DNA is TGCGCCAGCAGCTGGGGACAATCTGTCTACAATGAGCAGTTCTTC.

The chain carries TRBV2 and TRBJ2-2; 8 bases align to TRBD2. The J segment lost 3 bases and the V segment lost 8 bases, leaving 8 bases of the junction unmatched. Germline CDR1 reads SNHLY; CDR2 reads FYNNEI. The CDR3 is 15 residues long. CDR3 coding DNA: TGTGCCAGCGAGCGAGCGGGGGTCGACACCGGGGAGCTGTTTTTT. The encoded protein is CASERAGVDTGELFF.

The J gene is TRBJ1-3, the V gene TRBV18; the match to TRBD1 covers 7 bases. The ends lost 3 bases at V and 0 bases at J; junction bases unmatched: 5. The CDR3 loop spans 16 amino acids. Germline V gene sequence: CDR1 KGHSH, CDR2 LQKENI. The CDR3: CASSPQGQTSGNTIYF. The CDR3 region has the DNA TGTGCCAGCTCACCCCAGGGACAGACCTCTGGAAACACCATATATTTT.

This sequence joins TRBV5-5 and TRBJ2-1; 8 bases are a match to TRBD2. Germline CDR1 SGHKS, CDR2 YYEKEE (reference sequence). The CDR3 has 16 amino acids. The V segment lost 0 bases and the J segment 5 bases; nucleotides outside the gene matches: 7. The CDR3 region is CASSLVPGGPNNEQFF. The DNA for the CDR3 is TGTGCCAGCAGCTTGGTCCCGGGGGGGCCCAACAATGAGCAGTTCTTC.

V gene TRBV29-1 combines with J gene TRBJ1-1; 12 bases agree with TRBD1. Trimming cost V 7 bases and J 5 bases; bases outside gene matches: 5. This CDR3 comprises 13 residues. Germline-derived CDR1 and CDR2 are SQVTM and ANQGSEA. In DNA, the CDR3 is TGCAGCGGGGACAGGGGGCGAGAGACTGAAGCTTTCTTT. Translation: CSGDRGRETEAFF.

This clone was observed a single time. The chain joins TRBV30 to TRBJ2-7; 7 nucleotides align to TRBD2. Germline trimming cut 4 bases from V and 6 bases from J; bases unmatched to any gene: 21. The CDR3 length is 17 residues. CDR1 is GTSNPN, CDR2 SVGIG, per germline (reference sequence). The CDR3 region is CAWTSRYNSAGVGEQYF. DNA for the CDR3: TGTGCCTGGACCTCACGGTATAATTCGGCGGGAGTGGGCGAGCAGTACTTC.

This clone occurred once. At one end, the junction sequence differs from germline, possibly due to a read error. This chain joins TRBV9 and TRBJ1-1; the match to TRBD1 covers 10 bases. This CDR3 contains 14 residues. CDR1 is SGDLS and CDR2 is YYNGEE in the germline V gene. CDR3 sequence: CAGSEGQGRTEAFF. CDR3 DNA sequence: TGTGCCGGCAGCGAGGGACAGGGGAGGACTGAAGCTTTCTTT.

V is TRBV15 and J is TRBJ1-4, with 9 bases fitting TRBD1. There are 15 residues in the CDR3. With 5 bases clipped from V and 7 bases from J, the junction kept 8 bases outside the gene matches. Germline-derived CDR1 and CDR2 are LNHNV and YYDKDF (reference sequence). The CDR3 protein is CATSGWGTGLEKLFF. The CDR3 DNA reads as TGTGCCACCAGCGGCTGGGGGACAGGGCTTGAAAAACTGTTTTTT.

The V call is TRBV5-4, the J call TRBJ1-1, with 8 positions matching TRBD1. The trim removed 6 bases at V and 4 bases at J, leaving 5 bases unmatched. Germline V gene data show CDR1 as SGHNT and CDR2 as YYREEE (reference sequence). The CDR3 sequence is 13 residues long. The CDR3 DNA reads TGTGCCAGCACCTCCAGGGGGCGCACTGAAGCTTTCTTT. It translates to CASTSRGRTEAFF. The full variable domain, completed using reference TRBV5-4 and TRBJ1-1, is ETGVTQSPTHLIKTRGQQVTLRCSSQSGHNTVSWYQQALGQGPQFIFQYYREEENGRGNFPPRFSGLQFPNYSSELNVNALELDDSALYLCASTSRGRTEAFFGQGTRLTVV.

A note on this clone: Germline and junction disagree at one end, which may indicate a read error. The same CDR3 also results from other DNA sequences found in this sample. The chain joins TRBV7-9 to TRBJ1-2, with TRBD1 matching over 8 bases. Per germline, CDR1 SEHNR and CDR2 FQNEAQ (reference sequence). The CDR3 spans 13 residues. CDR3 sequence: CSSSLGQGYGYTF. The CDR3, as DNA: TGTTCCAGCAGCTTAGGACAGGGTTATGGCTACACCTTC.

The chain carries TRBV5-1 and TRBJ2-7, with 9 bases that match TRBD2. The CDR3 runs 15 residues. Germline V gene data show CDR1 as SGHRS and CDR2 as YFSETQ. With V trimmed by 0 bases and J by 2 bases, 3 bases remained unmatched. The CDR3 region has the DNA TGCGCCAGCAGCTTGGGAGGGACTAGCACCTACGAGCAGTACTTC. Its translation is CASSLGGTSTYEQYF. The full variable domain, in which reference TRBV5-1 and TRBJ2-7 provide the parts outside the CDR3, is KAGVTQTPRYLIKTRGQQVTLSCSPISGHRSVSWYQQTPGQGLQFLFEYFSETQRNKGNFPGRFSGRQFSNSRSEMNVSTLELGDSALYLCASSLGGTSTYEQYFGPGTRLTVT.

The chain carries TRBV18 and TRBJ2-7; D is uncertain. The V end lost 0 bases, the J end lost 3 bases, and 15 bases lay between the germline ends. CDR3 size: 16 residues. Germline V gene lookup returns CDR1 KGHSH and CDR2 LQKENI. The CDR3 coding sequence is TGTGCCAGCTCACCACCGACTGGCCCGAAGAGCTACGAGCAGTACTTC. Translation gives CASSPPTGPKSYEQYF.